Detailed here is one T cell receptor beta chain. Its antigen is unknown. This sample stems from a study of Ad26.COV2.S vaccination and SARS-CoV-2 variants. Looking at the study overall: Donor was one of the participants in the Ad26.COV2.S arm of the COV1001 trial. By the intramuscular route, Ad26.COV2.S was given once, or twice 56 days apart.

Clones were sequenced by immunoSEQ multiplex PCR, and TCRdb holds only the in-frame ones, with some missing. The table lists almost 400,000 clones, around nine tenths of them singletons. Regarding the study as a whole: Vaccine recipients posted higher spike-specific TCR breadth than their placebo counterparts. Spike-specific responses of CD8+ and CD4+ T cells were reported to display substantial breadth after vaccination.

The V gene's germline CDR1 is SNHLY and CDR2 FYNNEI. Unmatched junction bases numbered 5, after V lost 8 bases and J lost 2 bases. This CDR3 is built from 15 residues. Described treatment: roughly 19 received Ad26.COV2.S at low or high dose, single or two shots; about 5 received placebo; per-sample allocation not given. Sampling occurred on day 63 after the first vaccine or placebo injection. Sequencing used peripheral blood, obtained in a trial of Ad26.COV2.S vaccine versus placebo. The V call is TRBV2, the J call TRBJ2-1; 11 bases line up with TRBD2. This receptor was taken from a person aged 18-60 years who received the Ad26.COV2.S COVID-19 vaccine or a placebo. The CDR3 nucleotides are TGTGCCAGCGGATTGACTAGCGGGGCCTACAATGAGCAGTTCTTC. Translation: CASGLTSGAYNEQFF. Full variable domain (remainder filled in from reference TRBV2 and TRBJ2-1): EPEVTQTPSHQVTQMGQEVILRCVPISNHLYFYWYRQILGQKVEFLVSFYNNEISEKSEIFDDQFSVERPDGSNFTLKIRSTKLEDSAMYFCASGLTSGAYNEQFFGPGTRLTVL.